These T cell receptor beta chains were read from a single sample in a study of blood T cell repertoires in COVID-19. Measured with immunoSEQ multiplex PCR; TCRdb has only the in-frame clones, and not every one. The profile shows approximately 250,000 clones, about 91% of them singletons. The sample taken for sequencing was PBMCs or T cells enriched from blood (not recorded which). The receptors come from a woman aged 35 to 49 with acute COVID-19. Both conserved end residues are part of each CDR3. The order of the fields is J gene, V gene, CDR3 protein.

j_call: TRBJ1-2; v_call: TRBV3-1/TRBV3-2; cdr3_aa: CASSQTGLIRGYTF
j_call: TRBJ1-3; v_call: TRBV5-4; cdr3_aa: CASSFNRGTSGNTIYF
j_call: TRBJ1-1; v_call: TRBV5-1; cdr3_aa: CASSLGVGTEAFF
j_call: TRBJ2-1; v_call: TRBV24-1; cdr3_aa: CATSGQGLRHYNEQFF
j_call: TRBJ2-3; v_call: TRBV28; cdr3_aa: CASSPNLAGGTETQYF
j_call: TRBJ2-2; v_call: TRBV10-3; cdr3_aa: CATLDRANTGELFF
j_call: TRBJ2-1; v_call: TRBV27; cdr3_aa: CASSLSIRREQFF
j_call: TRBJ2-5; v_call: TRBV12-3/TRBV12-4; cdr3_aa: CASSLSRETQYF
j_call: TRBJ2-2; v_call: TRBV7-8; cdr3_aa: CASSLAGTGSTGELFF
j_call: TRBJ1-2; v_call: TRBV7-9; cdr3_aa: CASTTEGAYYGYTF
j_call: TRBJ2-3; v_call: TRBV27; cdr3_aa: CASGPLWAGSPDTQYF
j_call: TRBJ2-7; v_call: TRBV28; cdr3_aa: CASSDRGAYEQYF
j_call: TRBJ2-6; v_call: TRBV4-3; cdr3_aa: CASSLEINHGRSGANVLTF
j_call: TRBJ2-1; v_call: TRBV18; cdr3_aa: CTSSPRLALDEQFF
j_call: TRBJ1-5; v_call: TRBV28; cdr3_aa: CASSTMTALGQPQHF
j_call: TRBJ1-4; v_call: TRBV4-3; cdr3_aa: CASSQDRIQVTNEKLFF
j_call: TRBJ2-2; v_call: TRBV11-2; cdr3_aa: CASSPTILGGIGELFF
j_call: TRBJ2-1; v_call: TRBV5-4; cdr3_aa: CASSPWTSGGNEQFF
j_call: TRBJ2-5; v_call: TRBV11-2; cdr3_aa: CASSWTSGETQYF
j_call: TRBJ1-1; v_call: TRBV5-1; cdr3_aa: CASSVYRAGTEAFF
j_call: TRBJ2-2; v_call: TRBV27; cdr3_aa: CASSLGGGAAGELFF
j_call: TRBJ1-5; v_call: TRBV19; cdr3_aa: CASSTTTGQPQHF
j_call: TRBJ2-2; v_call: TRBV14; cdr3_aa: CASSQVLAGELFF
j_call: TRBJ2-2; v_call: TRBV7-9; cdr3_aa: CASSLLPGLAGVGELFF
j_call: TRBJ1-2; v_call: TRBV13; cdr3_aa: CASSETVDYGYTF
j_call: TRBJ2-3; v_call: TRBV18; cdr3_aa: CASSSDSSTDTQYF
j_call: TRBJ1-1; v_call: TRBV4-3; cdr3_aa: CASSQDPTGVNTEAFF
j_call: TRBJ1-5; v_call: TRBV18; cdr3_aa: CASSPPGQGAGQPQHF
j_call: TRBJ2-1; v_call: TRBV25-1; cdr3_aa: CASSLVAWREVGEQFF
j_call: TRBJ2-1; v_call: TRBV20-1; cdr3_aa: CSVSGGLAPFF
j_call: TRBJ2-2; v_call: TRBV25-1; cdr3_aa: CASRTPGTGAITGELFF
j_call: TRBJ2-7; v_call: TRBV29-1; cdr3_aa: CSVGREGVEQYF
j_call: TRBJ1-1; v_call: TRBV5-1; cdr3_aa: CASSWSLGPGLTEAFF